This T cell receptor (beta chain) was recorded in a study of STAT5B mutations in CD4+ large granular lymphocyte leukemia. Study conclusions and caveats: Less than 30% of private leukemic clonotypes occurred rarely in other patients' non-leukemic repertoires.

On this clone itself: Its antigen is unknown.

This CDR3 comprises 17 residues. V lost 6 bases, J lost 4 bases, and 22 bases lay in between. Per germline, CDR1 LNHDA and CDR2 SQIVND (reference sequence). Sequencing was at survey level. The data were produced by immunoSEQ multiplex PCR, yet TCRdb's version contains in-frame clones alone and is incomplete. The profile shows 20,000 to 30,000 clones, around 81% of them singletons. The genes are TRBV19 and TRBJ2-1, with TRBD2 as a possible D gene (6 bases). The origin of this receptor is a human donor in good health. The source material was CD4+ T cells from blood buffy coats. The DNA for the CDR3 is TGTGCCAGTAGAGCAAGGGAGGTCCTACACGGTTACAATGAGCAGTTCTTC. Encoded protein: CASRAREVLHGYNEQFF.